The clone carrying this TCR beta chain was observed many times. Alpha and beta constant region primers primed reverse transcription for blood and skin samples. TCRdb re-derived calls from the UMI-ligation and nested PCR reads in MiXCR, one entry per CDR3 protein. Here the sample spans roughly 18,000 distinct CDR3 sequences, roughly 9.8% being singletons. This sample is part of a study of naive and memory T cell subsets. Indicated treatment: skin biopsy from PPD injection site in Mantoux-positive individual. Input was 1 to 1000 ng of DNase-treated total RNA without cell sorting. Germline CDR1 MRHNA, CDR2 SNTAGT. This CDR3 region has 14 residues. Trimming pared 2 bases from V and 2 bases from J, leaving 8 bases between.

Here the sequenced sample was skin, taken from a tuberculin skin test site. The source of this sequence is an adult in good health. The chain carries TRBV6-4 and TRBJ2-3; possible D gene TRBD2, 5 bases. The CDR3 here is CASSDGRHTDTQYF. The CDR3 DNA reads as TGTGCCAGCAGTGACGGGAGACACACAGATACGCAGTATTTT.